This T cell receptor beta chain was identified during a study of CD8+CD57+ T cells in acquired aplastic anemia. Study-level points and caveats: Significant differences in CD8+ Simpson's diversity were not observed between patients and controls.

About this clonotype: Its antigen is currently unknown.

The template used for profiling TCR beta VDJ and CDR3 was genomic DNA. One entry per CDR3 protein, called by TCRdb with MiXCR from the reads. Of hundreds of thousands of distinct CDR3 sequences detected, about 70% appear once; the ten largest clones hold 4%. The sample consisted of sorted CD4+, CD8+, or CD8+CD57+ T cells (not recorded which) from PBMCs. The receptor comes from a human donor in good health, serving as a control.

CDR3: CAFKARPCGETQYF. The DNA for the CDR3 is TGTGCCTTTAAGGCGCGTCCCTGCGGGGAGACCCAGTACTTC. The chain combines TRBV5-4 with TRBJ2-5; D might be TRBD2 (5 bases). V shed 10 bases and J shed 5 bases, with 21 bases lying between them. The CDR3 loop spans 14 amino acids. Germline CDR1 is SGHNT and CDR2 is YYREEE (reference sequence).